What follows are 9 T cell receptor beta chains derived from one specimen sequenced in a study of cytomegalovirus exposure and HLA in healthy donors. The PCR had 60 Vbeta and 13 Jbeta primers. Sequencing used immunoSEQ multiplex PCR; TCRdb keeps in-frame clones, though not all of them. This repertoire shows roughly 120,000 clones, roughly 85% found once; its top ten account for about a fifth. What was sequenced was PBMCs. These receptors all come from a man aged 25 to 40 in good health and CMV-seropositive.

This clone was counted a few times. This rearrangement joins TRBV7-7 to TRBJ2-2; unclear D gene. The germline gives CDR1 SSHAT, CDR2 FNYEAQ (reference sequence). Trimming cost V 5 bases and J 3 bases, with 10 bases left between them. The CDR3 has 14 residues. The DNA of the CDR3 is TGTGCCAGCAGCCCCCACGGGTACACCGGGGAGCTGTTTTTT. Translating it yields CASSPHGYTGELFF.

This sequence joins TRBV28 and TRBJ1-2; weak D call: TRBD1 (6 bases). V was cut by 5 bases and J by 4 bases, with 20 bases left in between. This CDR3 comprises 16 residues. From germline, CDR1 is MDHEN and CDR2 SYDVKM. The CDR3 protein is CASSENGGSKPYGYTF. CDR3 sequence (DNA): TGTGCCAGCAGTGAGAATGGGGGCTCTAAGCCCTATGGCTACACCTTC.

The chain uses TRBV5-6 and TRBJ2-5; possible D gene TRBD2, 6 bases. The germline gives CDR1 SGHDT, CDR2 YYEEEE. V lost 0 bases, J lost 7 bases, and 13 bases lay in between. CDR3 length: 14 amino acids. The DNA for the CDR3 is TGTGCCAGCAGCTTGGATCTTACCGGGAGGACCCAGTACTTC. It codes for CASSLDLTGRTQYF.

This clone was seen once. The rearrangement links TRBV6-5 to TRBJ1-3, with TRBD1 as a possible D gene (6 bases). V shed 6 bases and J shed 3 bases, with 9 bases lying between them. CDR3 length: 13 amino acids. CDR1 is MNHEY and CDR2 is SVGAGI in the germline V gene. The CDR3 sequence: CASRDRVGNTIYF. DNA of the CDR3: TGTGCCAGCAGGGACAGAGTTGGAAACACCATATATTTT.

The chain recombines TRBV6-6 with TRBJ2-5, with 12 positions matching TRBD2. This CDR3 contains 16 residues. Trimming took 7 bases from V and 7 from J; bases not matched to a gene: 13. Per the germline V gene, CDR1 is MNHNY and CDR2 is SVGAGI (reference sequence). Written as DNA, the CDR3 is TGTGCCAGCACCGACCCACTAGCGGGGGGCCTAGGGACCCAGTACTTC. This codes for CASTDPLAGGLGTQYF.

This clone was seen just once. The rearrangement uses TRBV6-5 and TRBJ2-2, with unresolved D. This CDR3 region has 15 residues. Trimming shortened V by 0 bases and J by 7 bases, and 12 bases separated the two germline ends. CDR1 MNHEY and CDR2 SVGAGI come from the germline V gene. The CDR3 is CASSYSRPRGGELFF. Written as DNA, the CDR3 is TGTGCCAGCAGTTACTCTCGGCCACGAGGCGGGGAGCTGTTTTTT.

The chain uses TRBV7-2 and TRBJ2-1; unclear D gene. CDR1 SGHTA and CDR2 FQGNSA come from the germline V gene. The CDR3 is 13 residues long. V lost 7 bases, J lost 3 bases, and 10 bases lay in between. In nucleotides, the CDR3 is TGTGCCAGCAAACGGTTGAACTACAATGAGCAGTTCTTC. It is translated as CASKRLNYNEQFF. The full variable domain, rest sourced from reference TRBV7-2 and TRBJ2-1, is GAGVSQSPSNKVTEKGKDVELRCDPISGHTALYWYRQSLGQGLEFLIYFQGNSAPDKSGLPSDRFSAERTGGSVSTLTIQRTQQEDSAVYLCASKRLNYNEQFFGPGTRLTVL.

V is TRBV9 and J is TRBJ2-5, with TRBD2 identical over 7 bases. CDR3 length: 16 amino acids. Losses at the gene ends were 3 bases for V and 1 base for J; bases not matched to a gene: 9. Germline V gene sequence: CDR1 SGDLS, CDR2 YYNGEE. The CDR3: CASSGEAGNGQETQYF. CDR3 coding DNA: TGTGCCAGCAGCGGTGAAGCGGGGAATGGCCAAGAGACCCAGTACTTC.

The V call is TRBV11-3, the J call TRBJ1-5; the D is unclear. CDR1 and CDR2 from the germline V gene are SGHNT and YENEEA. The CDR3 extends over 16 amino acids. V was shortened by 3 bases and J by 0 bases, with 12 bases between the two germline ends. The chain's CDR3 is CASSLGGMFSNQPQHF. In nucleotides, the CDR3 is TGTGCCAGCAGCTTGGGCGGGATGTTTAGCAATCAGCCCCAGCATTTT.